What follows are 32 T cell receptor beta chains derived from one specimen sequenced in a study of CD8+ T cells in alopecia areata. The authors sorted pooled cutaneous lymph node cells using CD4, CD8alpha, NKG2D, NKG2ACE and other markers. Sequencing templates came from extracted RNA that was reverse transcribed into cDNA. Assay used: immunoSEQ multiplex PCR; TCRdb lists only in-frame clones, some missing. This sample has about 270,000 clones, each found more than once. What was sequenced was CD4+ T cells sorted from a lymph node. The receptors originated from a C3H/HeJ mouse with alopecia areata. The strain's MHC haplotype is H2-k.

A note on this clone: Genes here carry mouse names. The read ends 4 residues shy of where the CDR3 ends; the end is completed using the germline J gene. The rearrangement links TRBV26 to TRBJ2-5; D is possibly TRBD1 (5 bases). The CDR3 runs to 12 residues. CDR1 and CDR2 from the germline V gene are KGHPV and FQNQEV (reference sequence). V lost 9 bases and J 3 bases, leaving 10 bases between the germline ends. This CDR3 is CARRGGQDTQYF. CDR3 DNA (partial): TGTGCCAGGAGGGGTGGGCAAGAC.

Worth noting for this clone: The gene symbols are mouse symbols. The read ends 4 residues early relative to the CDR3; the germline J gene fills the gap. This chain joins TRBV19 and TRBJ2-3; 7 bases line up with TRBD1. Trimming cost V 4 bases and J 0 bases; bases outside gene matches: 5. Looked up from germline, CDR1 is FNHDT and CDR2 is SITEND (reference sequence). The CDR3 is 15 residues long. The covered CDR3 bases are TGTGCCAGCAGTCCCCGGGACAGTAGTGCAGAA. Its translation is CASSPRDSSAE. The CDR3, in full, reads CASSPRDSSAETLYF.

With respect to this clone: The listed genes are named as in mouse. The read ends 4 residues early relative to the CDR3; the germline J gene fills the gap. The genes are TRBV13-3 and TRBJ2-7; 12 bases match TRBD1. Germline V gene sequence: CDR1 NNHDY, CDR2 SYVADS. The CDR3 is 15 residues long. The sequenced part of the CDR3 DNA is TGTGCCAGCAGTGTCCGGGACAGGGGGCCTTAT. It yields the protein CASSVRDRGPY. The full-length CDR3 reads as CASSVRDRGPYEQYF.

Comments on this clone: These gene names are mouse names. The CDR3 goes on 4 residues after the read ends, and that part is filled in from the germline J gene. In the same sample, other DNA sequences code for this CDR3. This sequence joins TRBV31 and TRBJ2-3; 7 bases are shared with TRBD2. The CDR3 covers 15 residues. The germline V gene encodes CDR1 GKSSPN and CDR2 SITVG. V gave up 2 bases and J gave up 0 bases; unmatched junction bases: 5. Here the CDR3 reads CAWSKGLSSAETLYF. The CDR3 bases that were read are TGTGCCTGGAGTAAGGGACTGAGTAGTGCAGAA. Complete variable domain (other parts from reference TRBV31 and TRBJ2-3): AQTIHQWPVAEIKAVGSPLSLGCTIKGKSSPNLYWYWQATGGTLQQLFYSITVGQVESVVQLNLSASRPKDDQFILSTEKLLLSHSGFYLCAWSKGLSSAETLYFGSGTRLTVL.

This clone was seen repeatedly, ten times or more. Any gene name here is a mouse gene name. CDR3 sequence reads: CASSRGLGVQDTQYF. CDR3 DNA, as far as it was read: TGTGCTAGCAGTAGAGGACTGGGGGTCCAAGAC. This chain connects TRBV17 to TRBJ2-5, with 9 bases lining up with TRBD2. The read falls 4 residues short of the CDR3 end, and the missing part is taken from the germline J gene. V lost 1 base and J lost 2; bases outside the gene matches: 1. Looked up from germline, CDR1 is MNHDT and CDR2 is YYDKIL. The length of the CDR3 is 15 residues.

This clone was seen only a few times. Gene names denote mouse genes. The CDR3 is cut off 4 residues early in the read; its end comes from the germline J gene. The genes are TRBV5 and TRBJ2-2, with TRBD2 matching 8 bases. CDR3 length equals 16 residues. The V segment lost 1 base and the J segment 0 bases; nucleotides outside the gene matches: 1. Germline V lookup: CDR1 LGHNA, CDR2 YNLKQL (reference sequence). CDR3 sequence reads: CASSQAGGPNTGQLYF. The sequenced CDR3 bases are TGTGCCAGCAGCCAAGCGGGGGGGCCAAACACCGGG.

A few counts support this clone. Any gene name here is a mouse gene name. The read is 4 residues too short to cover the CDR3 end, so that end is filled in from the germline J gene. The chain combines TRBV5 with TRBJ2-3, with 9 bases that match TRBD2. CDR3 length: 17 residues. J gave up 3 bases and V 0 bases, and 7 bases lay outside the gene matches. Germline lookup yields CDR1 LGHNA and CDR2 YNLKQL (reference sequence). CDR3 sequence reads: CASSQDHVGGRAETLYF. The part of the CDR3 DNA that was read is TGTGCCAGCAGCCAAGATCATGTGGGGGGGCGGGCAGAA.

Points on this clone: Mouse germline and gene names are used. The read ends 4 residues shy of where the CDR3 ends; the end is completed using the germline J gene. The same CDR3 can be traced to other DNA sequences in this sample. The chain couples TRBV13-2 to TRBJ2-5, with 8 bases identical to TRBD2. The CDR3 extends over 14 amino acids. The J segment lost 2 bases and the V segment lost 5 bases, leaving 4 bases of the junction unmatched. CDR1 NNHNN and CDR2 SYGAGS come from the germline V gene (reference sequence). CDR3 residues: CASGRTGFQDTQYF. The CDR3 bases that were read are TGTGCCAGCGGAAGGACTGGGTTCCAAGAC.

For this clone: Gene labels here are mouse ones. The CDR3 end is not reached by the read, which stops 4 residues before it; the germline J gene fills it in. V gene TRBV13-1 combines with J gene TRBJ2-2, with 10 bases fitting TRBD2. Germline lookup yields CDR1 NSHNY and CDR2 SYGAGN. The CDR3 is 15 residues long. CDR3 protein: CASRGTGAPSGQLYF. CDR3 bases read: TGTGCCAGCAGAGGGACTGGGGCCCCAAGCGGG.

As regards this clone: Gene names and germline match the mouse. The CDR3 end is not reached by the read, which stops 4 residues before it; the germline J gene fills it in. The chain links TRBV31 to TRBJ2-7; tentatively, D is TRBD1 (5 bases). This CDR3 is built from 12 residues. The germline CDR1 and CDR2 sequences are GKSSPN and SITVG. CDR3 sequence: CAWSPDIYEQYF. CDR3 bases read: TGTGCCTGGAGTCCGGACATATAT.

Concerning this clone: The listed genes are named as in mouse. The part of the CDR3 DNA that was read is TGTGCCAGCAGTGAGGGACAGGGGAGAGGA. Translated, it gives CASSEGQGRG. The CDR3, in full, reads CASSEGQGRGEVFF. This chain links TRBV13-3 with TRBJ1-1, with TRBD1 matching over 10 bases. The sequence runs out 4 residues before the end of the CDR3; the remainder is reconstructed from the germline J gene. There are 14 residues in the CDR3. CDR1 NNHDY and CDR2 SYVADS come from the germline V gene.

This clone was recorded many times. These gene names are mouse names. The read stops 4 residues short of the end of the CDR3; the missing end is completed from the germline J gene. Other DNA sequences in the sample encode the same CDR3. The rearrangement joins TRBV19 to TRBJ2-1, with D possibly matching TRBD1 (6 bases). Between the trimmed V and J ends, which lost 4 bases and 1 base, there was a span of 9 bases. The germline CDR1 and CDR2 sequences are FNHDT and SITEND (reference sequence). The CDR3 loop spans 14 amino acids. The CDR3 bases that were read are TGTGCCAGCAGTCCCGGACAGAACTATGCT. It encodes CASSPGQNYA. The complete CDR3 protein is CASSPGQNYAEQFF.

Remarks on this clone: Genes and germline are mouse. The same CDR3 is also encoded by other DNA sequences in this sample. CDR3 protein: CASSIQGGTGQLYF. CDR3 bases read: TGTGCCAGCAGTATCCAGGGGGGCACCGGG. The chain uses TRBV19 and TRBJ2-2; tentatively, D is TRBD1 (7 bases). The read is 4 residues too short to cover the CDR3 end, so that end is filled in from the germline J gene. CDR1 is FNHDT, CDR2 SITEND, per germline (reference sequence). The CDR3 contains 14 residues. The ends were cut back, 2 bases at V and 4 bases at J, with 9 bases in the middle.

Concerning this clone itself: Gene names are the mouse ones. From the germline J gene comes the end of the CDR3, since the read stops 4 residues before it. The rearrangement uses TRBV14 and TRBJ2-7; 11 nucleotides agree with TRBD2. There are 14 residues in the CDR3. CDR1 SGHDT and CDR2 FRDEAV come from the germline V gene. The part of the CDR3 DNA that was read is TGTGCCAGCAGTCCGGGACTGGGGGTGTAT. This sequence encodes CASSPGLGVY. The full CDR3 protein is CASSPGLGVYEQYF.

As to this clone: Any gene name here is a mouse gene name. The read comes to an end 4 residues before the CDR3 does, leaving the germline J gene to fill in the end. The chain joins TRBV4 to TRBJ2-5; no clear D gene. Germline lookup yields CDR1 LGHDT and CDR2 YNNKQL (reference sequence). CDR3 length: 14 amino acids. The V gene lost 4 bases and the J gene lost 2 bases, with 10 bases spanning the gap. CDR3 region: CASSFRRGQDTQYF. Partial CDR3 DNA: TGTGCCAGCAGCTTCAGGAGAGGCCAAGAC.

To note about this clone: The germline and genes are mouse ones. The sequence runs out 4 residues before the end of the CDR3; the remainder is reconstructed from the germline J gene. The V gene is TRBV13-2, the J gene TRBJ2-4, with 11 bases fitting TRBD2. CDR3 size: 16 residues. Trimming removed 2 bases from V and 0 bases from J; junction bases left unmatched: 2. CDR1 and CDR2 from the germline V gene are NNHNN and SYGAGS (reference sequence). CDR3 DNA, as far as it was read: TGTGCCAGCGGTGAGGGACTGGGGGCTAGTCAAAAC. Residues: CASGEGLGASQN. The full CDR3 reads CASGEGLGASQNTLYF.

Of note for this clone: The gene names here belong to mouse. The CDR3 is cut off 4 residues early in the read; its end comes from the germline J gene. The rearrangement uses TRBV13-2 and TRBJ1-2; D might be TRBD1 (6 bases). CDR3 length: 14 residues. Trimming shortened V by 0 bases and J by 3 bases, and 9 bases separated the two germline ends. The V gene's germline CDR1 is NNHNN and CDR2 SYGAGS (reference sequence). The CDR3 loop is CASGDAGGHSDYTF. The CDR3 bases that were read are TGTGCCAGCGGTGATGCTGGGGGGCACTCC.

This clone occurred a few times. The germline and genes are mouse ones. This CDR3 is also generated by other DNA sequences in the sample. This CDR3 is CASSIGLDYAEQFF. The part of the CDR3 DNA that was read is TGTGCCAGCAGTATCGGTCTGGACTATGCT. This chain uses TRBV19 with TRBJ2-1; D not resolved. The read terminates 4 residues ahead of where the CDR3 ends, so the germline J gene completes it. Deletions cut 2 bases from V and 2 bases from J, with 8 bases between. CDR1 FNHDT and CDR2 SITEND come from the germline V gene (reference sequence). The CDR3 loop spans 14 amino acids. Using reference TRBV19 and TRBJ2-1 for the parts outside the CDR3, the full variable domain is GGIITQTPKFLIGQEGQKLTLKCQQNFNHDTMYWYRQDSGKGLRLIYYSITENDLQKGDLSEGYDASREKKSSFSLTVTSAQKNEMAVFLCASSIGLDYAEQFFGPGTRLTVL.

As to this clone: Mouse gene names apply. The read is 4 residues too short to cover the CDR3 end, so that end is filled in from the germline J gene. The chain links TRBV31 to TRBJ1-2; 8 nucleotides line up with TRBD1. The CDR3 consists of 16 residues. J was trimmed by 4 bases and V by 1 base; bases with no gene match: 11. Germline V lookup: CDR1 GKSSPN, CDR2 SITVG. The CDR3 sequence is CAWSRSWAGGGSDYTF. The part of the CDR3 DNA that was read is TGTGCCTGGAGTCGATCTTGGGCAGGGGGCGGCTCC.

This clone was counted a few times. Gene names refer to mouse genes. The read is 4 residues too short to cover the CDR3 end, so that end is filled in from the germline J gene. The J gene is TRBJ2-1, the V gene TRBV13-3, with unresolved D. The germline CDR1 and CDR2 sequences are NNHDY and SYVADS. The CDR3 sequence is 14 residues long. The V and J ends lost 1 base and 0 bases respectively, with 5 bases between them. The CDR3 DNA, read in part, is TGTGCCAGCAGTGATTTCAATAACTATGCT. Translated: CASSDFNNYA. The CDR3 in full is CASSDFNNYAEQFF.

On this clone: Mouse names are used for the genes. CDR3 DNA (partial): TGTGCCAGCAGCCTCAGGGCAAACTCC. As protein: CASSLRANS. In full, the CDR3 reads CASSLRANSDYTF. The chain joins TRBV19 to TRBJ1-2; weak D call: TRBD1 (5 bases). The missing CDR3 end, 4 residues past where the read stops, is filled in from the germline J gene. The CDR3 has 13 residues. CDR1 is FNHDT, CDR2 SITEND, per germline (reference sequence). V was cut by 5 bases and J by 0 bases, with 8 bases left in between.

This clone was detected only a few times. Genes and germline come from the mouse. The read ends 3 residues before the CDR3 terminus; that terminus is restored from the germline J gene. The chain employs TRBV5 and TRBJ1-6; 10 bases match TRBD1. TRBJ1-6 is treated as an ORF (open reading frame) with a function not yet certain. Germline V gene lookup returns CDR1 LGHNA and CDR2 YNLKQL (reference sequence). The ends lost 3 bases at V and 2 bases at J; junction bases unmatched: 1. CDR3 length equals 16 residues. The sequenced part of the CDR3 DNA is TGTGCCAGCAGCCACGACAGGGGGCCCTATAATTCGCCC. Protein product: CASSHDRGPYNSP. The full CDR3 protein is CASSHDRGPYNSPLYF.

In regard to this clone: Gene names refer to mouse genes. The read ends 4 residues shy of where the CDR3 ends; the end is completed using the germline J gene. The chain has TRBV13-3 and TRBJ2-7; possibly TRBD1 for D (6 bases). CDR3 size: 13 residues. Germline loops: CDR1 NNHDY, CDR2 SYVADS. CDR3 protein: CASSDGDKYEQYF. Incomplete CDR3 DNA: TGTGCCAGCAGTGATGGGGACAAATAT.

This clone was detected a few times. Any gene name here is a mouse gene name. The read is 4 residues too short to cover the CDR3 end, so that end is filled in from the germline J gene. The chain links TRBV5 to TRBJ2-2; 9 bases match TRBD1. This CDR3 has 15 amino acids. Germline V lookup: CDR1 LGHNA, CDR2 YNLKQL (reference sequence). CDR3 sequence: CASSQDGTGSGQLYF. Partial CDR3 DNA: TGTGCCAGCAGCCAAGATGGGACAGGGAGCGGG.

A few counts support this clone. Gene names are mouse gene names. The read ends 4 residues shy of where the CDR3 ends; the end is completed using the germline J gene. The chain couples TRBV5 to TRBJ1-2; the match to TRBD1 covers 10 bases. This CDR3 comprises 14 residues. The junction had 3 bases not matched to a gene; V was cut back by 5 bases and J by 3 bases. From germline, CDR1 is LGHNA and CDR2 YNLKQL (reference sequence). CDR3 amino acids: CASSTGTGDSDYTF. CDR3 DNA, as far as it was read: TGTGCCAGCAGCACCGGGACAGGGGACTCC.

A word on this clone: Gene names are mouse gene names. The sequence runs out 4 residues before the end of the CDR3; the remainder is reconstructed from the germline J gene. This rearrangement joins TRBV13-1 to TRBJ1-2, with 8 positions matching TRBD1. The CDR3 extends over 13 amino acids. Germline V gene lookup returns CDR1 NSHNY and CDR2 SYGAGN. Trimming at V came to 7 bases and at J to 4 bases, leaving 6 bases not matched to a gene. The CDR3 spells CASVRGPGSDYTF. The CDR3 bases that were read are TGTGCCAGCGTCAGGGGGCCGGGCTCC.

As concerns this clone: Genes and germline come from the mouse. The sequenced fragment ends 4 residues before the CDR3 boundary, so the rest is inferred from the germline J gene. The rearrangement links TRBV5 to TRBJ1-1; no clear D gene. The ends were cut back, 0 bases at V and 4 bases at J, with 9 bases in the middle. The CDR3 is 14 amino acids. CDR1 and CDR2 from the germline V gene are LGHNA and YNLKQL (reference sequence). Incomplete CDR3 DNA: TGTGCCAGCAGCCAAGATCTGTGGGGCACA. Translation: CASSQDLWGT. The complete CDR3 sequence is CASSQDLWGTEVFF.

This clone occurred a few times. The germline and genes are mouse ones. The read terminates 4 residues before the CDR3 end, so the remaining end is supplied by the germline J gene. Different DNA sequences within this sample yield the same CDR3. The chain has TRBV13-3 and TRBJ1-2, with 7 bases matching TRBD1. V was pared by 3 bases and J by 0 bases, with 2 bases of the junction left unmatched. The CDR3 has 14 residues. Germline CDR1 NNHDY, CDR2 SYVADS. This CDR3 reads CASSGGTANSDYTF. Incomplete CDR3 DNA: TGTGCCAGCAGTGGAGGGACAGCAAACTCC.

About this clone: Genes and germline come from the mouse. Read coverage stops 4 residues before the CDR3 terminus; the germline J gene supplies the remainder. This same CDR3 is encoded by further DNA sequences in the sample. The gene calls are TRBV1 and TRBJ2-3; TRBD1 is a possible D gene (6 bases). Trimming removed 2 bases from V and 0 bases from J, with 9 bases in between. CDR1 is NSQYPW, CDR2 LRSPGD, per germline (reference sequence). CDR3 length equals 15 residues. The sequenced CDR3 bases are TGCACCTGCAGTGCAACCGGGACAAGTGCAGAA. This sequence encodes CTCSATGTSAE. The full CDR3 protein reads CTCSATGTSAETLYF.

Points on this clone: The genes and germline here are from mouse. The CDR3 end is not reached by the read, which stops 4 residues before it; the germline J gene fills it in. J is TRBJ2-3 and V is TRBV31; 7 bases match TRBD1. Germline-derived CDR1 and CDR2 are GKSSPN and SITVG. V lost 0 bases and J lost 0; bases outside the gene matches: 3. CDR3 length: 15 residues. The covered CDR3 bases are TGTGCCTGGAGTCTAGCCAGGGGGAGTGCAGAA. The encoded protein is CAWSLARGSAE. The full CDR3 reads CAWSLARGSAETLYF.

This clone showed up just a few times. Any gene name here is a mouse gene name. The read is 4 residues too short to cover the CDR3 end, so that end is filled in from the germline J gene. Other DNA sequences in the sample encode the same CDR3. The chain links TRBV13-3 to TRBJ2-7, with TRBD2 matching over 8 bases. Germline values: CDR1 NNHDY, CDR2 SYVADS. V was pared by 0 bases and J by 2 bases, with 1 base of the junction left unmatched. The CDR3 contains 14 residues. The CDR3 loop reads CASSDAGGTYEQYF. Incomplete CDR3 DNA: TGTGCCAGCAGTGATGCTGGGGGGACCTAT.

With regard to this clone: Mouse gene names and germline throughout. CDR3 bases read: TGTGCCAGCAGTATAGTTCTGGGGGCTCAAGAC. It specifies CASSIVLGAQD. The entire CDR3 sequence reads CASSIVLGAQDTQYF. The chain employs TRBV19 and TRBJ2-5; D is perhaps TRBD2 (7 bases). The read ends 4 residues before the CDR3 terminus; that terminus is restored from the germline J gene. The CDR3 is made up of 15 amino acids. Germline lookup yields CDR1 FNHDT and CDR2 SITEND (reference sequence). V lost 0 bases and J lost 3, with 11 bases in between.